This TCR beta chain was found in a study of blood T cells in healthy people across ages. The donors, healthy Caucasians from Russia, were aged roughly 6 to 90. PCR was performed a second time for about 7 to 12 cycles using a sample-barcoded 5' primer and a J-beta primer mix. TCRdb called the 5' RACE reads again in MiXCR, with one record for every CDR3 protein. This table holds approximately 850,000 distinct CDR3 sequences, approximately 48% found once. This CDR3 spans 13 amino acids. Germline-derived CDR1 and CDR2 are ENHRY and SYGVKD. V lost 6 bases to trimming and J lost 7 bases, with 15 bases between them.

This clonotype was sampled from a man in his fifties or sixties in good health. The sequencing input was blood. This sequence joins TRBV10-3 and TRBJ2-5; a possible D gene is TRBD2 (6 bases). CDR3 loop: CAISGGDTGTQYF. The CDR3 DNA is TGTGCCATCAGCGGAGGGGATACGGGGACCCAGTACTTC.